Listed here is a single TCR beta chain. Between the trimmed V and J ends, which lost 2 bases and 0 bases, there was a span of 8 bases. This CDR3 spans 14 amino acids. Germline V gene sequence: CDR1 SGHNT, CDR2 YYREEE (reference sequence). This entry is derived from a study of glioma-infiltrating T cells after dendritic cell vaccination. Study background: Patients received three intradermal dendritic cell vaccine injections at biweekly intervals.

Time point reported: after dendritic cell vaccination, including at tumor progression/relapse. Before vaccination, two weeks after the third vaccination, and at progression, PBMC were collected. Primers: 60 V beta forward and 13 J beta reverse. Clones were read by immunoSEQ multiplex PCR, and TCRdb kept only the in-frame ones, dropping some. This sample yields tens of thousands of clones, of which about nine tenths are seen a single time; roughly 11% belongs to the top ten. Sequencing used blood, obtained after dendritic cell vaccination. The sequence derives from a human donor with glioblastoma. The chain links TRBV5-4 to TRBJ1-1; TRBD1 might be the D (5 bases). Here the CDR3 reads CASSFAGLNTEAFF. CDR3 bases: TGTGCCAGCAGCTTCGCGGGACTGAACACTGAAGCTTTCTTT.